A selection of T cell receptor beta chains follows, all from one sample in a study of post-analysis software for immune sequencing data. Via MiXCR, TCRdb re-called the PCR reads, giving one row per CDR3 protein. The sample has some 700,000 distinct CDR3 sequences, over 45% seen once. The sequenced material came from blood. These receptors were collected from a girl aged 2-15 years with multiple sclerosis. Both conserved end residues are part of each CDR3. A D gene is named only where the DNA matches it firmly. A row's size may be missing; if present it is once, few, many or a size class.

J,D,size,V,CDR3,DNA
TRBJ2-1,-,few,TRBV14,CASSQDSAYNEQFF,TGTGCCAGCAGCCAAGATAGCGCCTACAATGAGCAGTTCTTC
TRBJ2-5,-,few,TRBV20-1,CSARRLEETQYF,TGCAGTGCTAGACGACTAGAAGAGACCCAGTACTTC
TRBJ1-1,-,few,TRBV20-1,CSARSTWGVSNTEAFF,TGCAGTGCTAGAAGTACATGGGGGGTCTCCAACACTGAAGCTTTCTTT
TRBJ2-7,-,-,TRBV2,CASSRRSRYEQYF,TGTGCCAGCAGCCGCAGGTCCCGCTACGAGCAGTACTTC
TRBJ1-2,-,-,TRBV29-1,CSVDVGGNYGYTF,TGCAGCGTTGATGTGGGCGGTAACTATGGCTACACCTTC
TRBJ1-2,-,-,TRBV12-3/TRBV12-4,CASSLGDTDYGYTF,TGTGCCAGCAGTTTAGGGGACACAGACTATGGCTACACCTTC
TRBJ2-1,TRBD2,few,TRBV7-9,CASSFLGGRFDNEQFF,TGTGCCAGCAGCTTCCTCGGCGGGAGATTTGACAATGAGCAGTTCTTC
TRBJ2-4,-,-,TRBV30,CAWSASQNIQYF,TGTGCCTGGTCGGCTTCTCAAAACATTCAGTACTTC
TRBJ2-3,TRBD2,few,TRBV10-1,CASSDGLAGTDTQYF,TGCGCCAGCAGTGATGGCCTAGCGGGGACAGATACGCAGTATTTT
TRBJ1-1,-,few,TRBV6-5,CASNGNTEAFF,TGTGCCAGCAACGGTAACACTGAAGCTTTCTTT
TRBJ2-7,TRBD1,-,TRBV25-1,CASSESGTGGSYEQYF,TGTGCCAGCAGTGAATCTGGGACAGGGGGCTCCTACGAGCAGTACTTC
TRBJ1-5,-,-,TRBV2,CASSFEIGNQPQHF,TGTGCCAGCAGTTTCGAGATCGGCAATCAGCCCCAGCATTTT
TRBJ2-1,TRBD2,few,TRBV11-2,CASSAVQRGGYNEQFF,TGTGCCAGCAGCGCCGTACAGCGGGGAGGCTACAATGAGCAGTTCTTC
TRBJ2-1,TRBD2,-,TRBV20-1,CSAAGSGSFGSGNNEQFF,TGCAGTGCGGCTGGGAGCGGGAGTTTCGGGTCCGGAAACAATGAGCAGTTCTTC
TRBJ2-1,-,-,TRBV5-1,CASSLAATPYNEQFF,TGCGCCAGCAGCTTGGCAGCGACCCCCTACAATGAGCAGTTCTTC
TRBJ1-1,-,-,TRBV20-1,CSAREGPNTEAFF,TGCAGTGCTAGAGAGGGGCCGAACACTGAAGCTTTCTTT
TRBJ2-1,TRBD2,once,TRBV11-3,CASSFSGYLAGGKRDEQFF,TGTGCCAGCAGCTTCTCAGGGTACCTAGCGGGGGGAAAACGCGATGAGCAGTTCTTC
TRBJ2-5,TRBD2,-,TRBV6-2/TRBV6-3,CASSRTSGVGETQYF,TGTGCCAGCAGCAGAACTAGCGGGGTAGGAGAGACCCAGTACTTC
TRBJ1-5,-,-,TRBV12-3/TRBV12-4,CASSLSSGANNQPQHF,TGTGCCAGCAGTTTATCCTCAGGGGCGAACAATCAGCCCCAGCATTTT
TRBJ1-2,TRBD1,-,TRBV4-1,CASSQDGTGGYGYTF,TGCGCCAGCAGCCAAGATGGCACAGGGGGCTATGGCTACACCTTC
TRBJ2-1,-,few,TRBV7-3,CASSLVGGSEQFF,TGTGCCAGCAGCTTGGTGGGGGGCAGTGAGCAGTTCTTC
TRBJ2-1,TRBD1,-,TRBV10-1,CASSGDRGRYYNEQFF,TGCGCCAGCAGTGGCGACAGGGGGAGGTATTACAATGAGCAGTTCTTC
TRBJ2-5,-,few,TRBV29-1,CSVEGFRTQETQYF,TGCAGCGTTGAGGGCTTCCGGACACAAGAGACCCAGTACTTC
TRBJ1-6,TRBD1,few,TRBV7-6,CASSLRIKGQRDSPLHF,TGTGCCAGCAGCCTAAGAATAAAGGGACAGAGGGATTCACCCCTCCACTTT
TRBJ1-2,-,few,TRBV3-1,CASSQDIRPGYTF,TGTGCCAGCAGCCAAGACATCCGCCCAGGCTACACCTTC
TRBJ1-5,-,-,TRBV6-6,CASSYSPGPRANQPQHF,TGTGCCAGCAGTTACTCGCCGGGACCGAGGGCGAATCAGCCCCAGCATTTT
TRBJ2-1,TRBD1,-,TRBV5-1,CASSASGTGVGNEQFF,TGCGCCAGCAGCGCATCCGGGACAGGGGTAGGCAATGAGCAGTTCTTC
TRBJ1-5,-,-,TRBV6-5,CASSYSVHSNQPQHF,TGTGCCAGCAGTTACTCGGTACATAGCAATCAGCCCCAGCATTTT
TRBJ2-3,-,-,TRBV20-1,CSARRPTSLTHLYTDTQYF,TGCAGTGCTCGAAGGCCGACTAGTCTAACGCATTTATACACAGATACGCAGTATTTT
TRBJ2-1,TRBD2,few,TRBV20-1,CSAEIINREKAGGSWDEQFF,TGCAGTGCTGAGATTATAAACAGGGAAAAAGCGGGAGGGTCTTGGGATGAGCAGTTCTTC
TRBJ2-2,-,-,TRBV2,CASSEVEGGAGELFF,TGTGCCAGCAGTGAAGTAGAAGGGGGGGCCGGGGAGCTGTTTTTT
TRBJ2-1,-,-,TRBV20-1,CSALGLSSSYEQFF,TGCAGTGCTCTGGGACTTAGTAGCAGCTATGAGCAGTTCTTC
TRBJ2-1,TRBD2,-,TRBV19,CASSRSGGIKVNEQFF,TGTGCCAGTAGTAGGAGCGGGGGGATTAAAGTCAATGAGCAGTTCTTC
TRBJ2-3,-,few,TRBV4-3,CASSQGWLSGSHTDTQYF,TGCGCCAGCAGCCAAGGATGGTTAAGCGGCTCCCACACAGATACGCAGTATTTT
TRBJ2-7,-,-,TRBV15,CATSRDGTDQYF,TGTGCCACCAGCAGAGATGGCACCGACCAGTACTTC
TRBJ1-2,TRBD1,-,TRBV20-1,CSAREGTASIRDGYTF,TGCAGTGCTAGGGAAGGGACAGCGAGCATAAGGGATGGCTACACCTTC
TRBJ1-2,TRBD1,once,TRBV12-3/TRBV12-4,CASSLGPGQGPGYTF,TGTGCCAGCAGTTTAGGTCCGGGACAGGGGCCCGGCTACACCTTC
TRBJ1-1,-,-,TRBV12-3/TRBV12-4,CASTLGRNAEAFF,TGTGCCAGCACCTTGGGGAGAAACGCTGAAGCTTTCTTT
TRBJ2-3,TRBD2,-,TRBV20-1,CSARGPSGVTDTQYF,TGCAGTGCTAGAGGGCCTAGCGGGGTTACAGATACGCAGTATTTT
TRBJ2-1,-,-,TRBV12-3/TRBV12-4,CASSFYGSYNEQFF,TGTGCCAGCAGCTTTTACGGGTCCTACAATGAGCAGTTCTTC
TRBJ2-7,TRBD1,-,TRBV5-8,CASSLVGTAYEQYF,TGTGCCAGCAGCTTGGTCGGGACAGCCTACGAGCAGTACTTC
TRBJ2-3,-,few,TRBV6-1,CASSEVGGGTDTQYF,TGTGCCAGCAGTGAAGTAGGGGGAGGGACAGATACGCAGTATTTT
TRBJ2-3,TRBD2,few,TRBV5-1,CASSFGLAGVADTQYF,TGCGCCAGCAGCTTTGGACTAGCGGGAGTTGCAGATACGCAGTATTTT
TRBJ2-3,-,few,TRBV24-1,CATRRQDTDTQYF,TGTGCCACCAGGCGACAAGACACAGATACGCAGTATTTT
TRBJ1-2,TRBD1,-,TRBV30,CAWDRDVYGYTF,TGTGCCTGGGACAGGGACGTCTATGGCTACACCTTC
TRBJ2-7,-,few,TRBV29-1,CSVVVGNKDEQYF,TGCAGCGTTGTTGTAGGGAACAAGGACGAGCAGTACTTC
TRBJ1-4,-,few,TRBV6-5,CASSYVAAVPTNEKLFF,TGTGCCAGCAGTTACGTAGCGGCCGTTCCAACTAATGAAAAACTGTTTTTT
TRBJ1-1,-,-,TRBV29-1,CSVAPHLNTEAFF,TGCAGCGTTGCCCCGCACTTGAACACTGAAGCTTTCTTT
TRBJ2-7,TRBD1,-,TRBV7-9,CASSLGQGAGYEQYF,TGTGCCAGCAGCTTAGGGCAGGGGGCTGGCTACGAGCAGTACTTC
TRBJ1-2,TRBD1,-,TRBV3-1,CASSQVMGGGSYGYTF,TGTGCCAGCAGCCAAGTAATGGGAGGGGGCTCGTATGGCTACACCTTC
TRBJ2-1,TRBD2,-,TRBV20-1,CSARLAGVYNEQFF,TGCAGTGCGCGACTAGCGGGAGTCTACAATGAGCAGTTCTTC
TRBJ2-5,TRBD2,-,TRBV20-1,CSASPGGARGEQYF,TGCAGTGCTAGTCCGGGGGGGGCTAGAGGTGAGCAGTACTTC
TRBJ2-7,-,few,TRBV12-3/TRBV12-4,CASSRRLVAYEQYF,TGTGCCAGCAGCCGAAGACTAGTTGCGTACGAGCAGTACTTC
TRBJ2-2,TRBD1,-,TRBV7-2,CASSLWTGGNTGELFF,TGTGCCAGCAGCTTATGGACAGGGGGGAACACCGGGGAGCTGTTTTTT
TRBJ1-5,TRBD1,few,TRBV29-1,CSVGDRGRNQPQHF,TGCAGCGTTGGGGACAGAGGACGCAATCAGCCCCAGCATTTT